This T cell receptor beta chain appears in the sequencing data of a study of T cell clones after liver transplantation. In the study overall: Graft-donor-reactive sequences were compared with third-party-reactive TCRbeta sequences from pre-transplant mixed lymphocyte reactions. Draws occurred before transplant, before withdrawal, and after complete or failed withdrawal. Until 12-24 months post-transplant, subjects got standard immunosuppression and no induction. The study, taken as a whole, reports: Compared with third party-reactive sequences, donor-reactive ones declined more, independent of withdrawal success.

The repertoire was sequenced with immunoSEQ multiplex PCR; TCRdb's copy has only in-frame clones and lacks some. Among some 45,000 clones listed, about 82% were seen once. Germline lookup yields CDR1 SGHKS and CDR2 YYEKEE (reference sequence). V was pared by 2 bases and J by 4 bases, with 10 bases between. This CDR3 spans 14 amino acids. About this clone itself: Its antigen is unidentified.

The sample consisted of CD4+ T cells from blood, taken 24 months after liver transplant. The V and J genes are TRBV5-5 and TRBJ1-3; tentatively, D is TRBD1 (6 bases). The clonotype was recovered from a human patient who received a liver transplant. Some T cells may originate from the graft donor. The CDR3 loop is CASSFPGQGNTIYF. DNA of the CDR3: TGTGCCAGCAGCTTCCCCGGACAGGGAAACACCATATATTTT.